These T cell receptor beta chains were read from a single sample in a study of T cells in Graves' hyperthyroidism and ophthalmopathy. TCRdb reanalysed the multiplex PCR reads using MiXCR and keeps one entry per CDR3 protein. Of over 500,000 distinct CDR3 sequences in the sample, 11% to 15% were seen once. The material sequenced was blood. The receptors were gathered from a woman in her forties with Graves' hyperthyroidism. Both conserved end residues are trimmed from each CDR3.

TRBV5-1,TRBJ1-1,ASSLDSWGNTEAF
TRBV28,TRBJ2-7,ASSSAPGHRIGEQY
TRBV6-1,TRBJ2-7,ASSEALWTDYEQY
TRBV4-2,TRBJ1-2,ASSQESGFGYT
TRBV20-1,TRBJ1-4,SARDRVVNEKLF
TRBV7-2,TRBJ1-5,ASSFMLQPQH
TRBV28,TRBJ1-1,ASRKPGQGSTF
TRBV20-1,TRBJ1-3,SARRDSSGNTIY
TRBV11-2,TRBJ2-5,ASSALVGAETQY
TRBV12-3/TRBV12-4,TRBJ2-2,ASSFSGGLTGELF
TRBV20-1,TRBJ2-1,SAPTRGVINEQF
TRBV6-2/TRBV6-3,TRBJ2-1,ASSLGQGFYEQF
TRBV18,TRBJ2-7,ASSPPNTVPGSYEQY
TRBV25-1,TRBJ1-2,ASKGNRDRGFGGYT
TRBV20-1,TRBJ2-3,SAKGRGRWGTKDTQY
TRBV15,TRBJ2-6,ATSGYDSSGANVLT
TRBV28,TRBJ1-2,ASSPDIATEDYT
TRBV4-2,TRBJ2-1,ASSQDITSGINEQF
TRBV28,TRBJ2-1,ASSAGTGAYNEQF
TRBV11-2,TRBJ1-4,ASSQEAQGLSATNEKLF
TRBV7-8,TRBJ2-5,ASSLGWPGQGQETQY
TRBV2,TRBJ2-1,ASSPRTRLDEQF
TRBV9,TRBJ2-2,ASSVGRLASGELF
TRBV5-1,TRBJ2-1,ASSPTSTGYNEQF
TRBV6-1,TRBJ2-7,ASSRLGQAYEQY
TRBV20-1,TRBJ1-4,SARDGGEKLF
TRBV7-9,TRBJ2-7,ASSSLWDEQY
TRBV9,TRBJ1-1,ASSVASSSPEAF
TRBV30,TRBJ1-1,AWSGTGKAF